A single sample is the source of the 9 T cell receptor beta chains below, sequenced in a study of cytomegalovirus exposure and HLA in healthy donors. The primer mix had 60 Vbeta and 13 Jbeta primers. Only in-frame clones appear in the TCRdb table, and some are missing; sequencing was by immunoSEQ multiplex PCR. The sample lists 70,000 or so clones; about nine tenths were seen once. The sequencing sample was made of PBMCs. The source is a young woman in good health and CMV-seronegative.

The chain uses TRBV19 and TRBJ2-2; 10 bases fit TRBD2. CDR1 and CDR2 from the germline V gene are LNHDA and SQIVND (reference sequence). This CDR3 spans 16 amino acids. V lost 7 bases to trimming and J lost 3 bases; unmatched junction nucleotides: 8. The CDR3 here is CASKVRGLADTGELFF. The CDR3 nucleotides read TGTGCCAGTAAGGTGCGCGGACTAGCGGACACCGGGGAGCTGTTTTTT.

Details on this clone: Other nucleotide sequences from this sample produce the same CDR3. The chain carries TRBV7-9 and TRBJ2-3; 8 nucleotides match TRBD2. Germline V CDR1 and CDR2: SEHNR, FQNEAQ (reference sequence). Germline trimming cut 3 bases from V and 3 bases from J; bases unmatched to any gene: 11. The CDR3 extends over 17 amino acids. The CDR3 protein is CASSLARGSGTTDTQYF. CDR3 DNA: TGTGCCAGCAGCTTGGCGCGGGGTAGCGGGACGACAGATACGCAGTATTTT.

This clone occurred a few times. V usage is TRBV25-1 and J usage is TRBJ1-1; 9 bases match TRBD1. The CDR3 runs 15 residues. With 7 bases clipped from V and 4 bases from J, the junction kept 10 bases outside the gene matches. CDR1 is MGHDK, CDR2 SYGVNS, per germline. This chain's CDR3 is CASTLTGQGTTEAFF. The CDR3 DNA follows: TGTGCCAGCACCCTCACGGGACAGGGAACCACTGAAGCTTTCTTT.

CDR3 nucleotides: TGTGCCTGGAGGGGACCCGGGACACCTTATGGCTACACCTTC. Translated, it gives CAWRGPGTPYGYTF. This rearrangement joins TRBV30 to TRBJ1-2, with D perhaps TRBD1 (6 bases). CDR1 GTSNPN and CDR2 SVGIG come from the germline V gene (reference sequence). With 3 bases removed from V and 5 bases from J, the gap between germline ends came to 16 bases. This CDR3 is 14 amino acids long.

The gene calls are TRBV7-2 and TRBJ2-7, with TRBD2 matching over 7 bases. Germline CDR1 and CDR2: SGHTA and FQGNSA. CDR3 length: 17 residues. J lost 0 bases, V lost 0 bases, and 8 bases had no gene match. DNA of the CDR3: TGTGCCAGCAGCTTAGCCAACTGGCGGGGGAGCTCCTACGAGCAGTACTTC. It yields the protein CASSLANWRGSSYEQYF.

The chain links TRBV7-2 to TRBJ1-1; 7 bases are a match to TRBD1. The germline gives CDR1 SGHTA, CDR2 FQGNSA. This CDR3 has 15 residues. After removal of 1 base from V and 6 bases from J, the junction contained 8 bases not matched to a gene. The CDR3 nucleotides are TGTGCCAGCAGCTTAGTGCAGGGGGTGAAGCCTGAAGCTTTCTTT. Its protein product is CASSLVQGVKPEAFF.

The rearrangement joins TRBV7-6 to TRBJ1-4; D perhaps matches TRBD1 (6 bases). Trimming shortened V by 6 bases and J by 3 bases, and 14 bases separated the two germline ends. CDR1 and CDR2 from the germline V gene are SGHVS and FNYEAQ. This CDR3 is built from 15 residues. CDR3 DNA: TGTGCCAGCAGTCGCGCAGGGGTGTCTAATGAAAAACTGTTTTTT. It encodes CASSRAGVSNEKLFF.

The V and J genes are TRBV7-9 and TRBJ2-3; a weak D match, TRBD1 (6 bases). The V gene's germline CDR1 is SEHNR and CDR2 FQNEAQ (reference sequence). CDR3 length: 13 residues. The V end lost 6 bases, the J end lost 10 bases, and 17 bases lay between the germline ends. The CDR3 bases are TGTGCCAGCAGGACCGGGACACCGAGCGCGCAGTATTTT. This codes for CASRTGTPSAQYF.

This rearrangement joins TRBV10-2 to TRBJ2-3; 14 bases fit TRBD2. The V segment lost 7 bases and the J segment 5 bases; nucleotides outside the gene matches: 8. The CDR3 has 16 residues. Germline V CDR1 and CDR2: WSHSY, SAAADI. CDR3: CASTLGLAGAGDTQYF. CDR3 coding DNA: TGCGCCAGCACCCTGGGACTAGCGGGAGCTGGAGATACGCAGTATTTT.